The rows below give T cell receptor beta chains drawn from one sample of a study of beta chain features in type 1 diabetes. This table comes from immunoSEQ multiplex PCR, and its TCRdb copy is limited to in-frame clones, with some not included. The table includes just over 600,000 clones, around 15% detected once. Input material: naive CD4+ T cells from blood. The receptor source for this set is a man younger than 35 in good health. CDR3s leave out the opening cysteine and the closing phenylalanine or tryptophan. D genes are given only for firm matches.

v_call	d_call	j_call	cdr3_aa
TRBV9	NA	TRBJ2-1	ASSSKTGTDNEQF
TRBV27	TRBD1	TRBJ2-1	ASRPSGTGQF
TRBV11-3	TRBD1	TRBJ2-7	ASSPGTGGDEQY
TRBV7-3	TRBD2	TRBJ2-3	ASSPERGAKNTQY
TRBV2	TRBD1	TRBJ1-1	ASRNRGTSPEAF
TRBV27	TRBD1	TRBJ1-1	ASSPSGQHFEAF
TRBV7-9	NA	TRBJ1-2	ASSSREGSYGYT
TRBV18	NA	TRBJ2-1	ASNRDLYNEQF
TRBV5-4	NA	TRBJ2-7	ASRRASEQY
TRBV18	TRBD1	TRBJ2-7	ASSPAPGQGSYEQY
TRBV11-2	TRBD1	TRBJ2-1	ASSLVASRGLYNEQF
TRBV7-2	TRBD1	TRBJ2-2	ASTYRGPNTGELF
TRBV30	NA	TRBJ1-6	AWSYGSVDNSPLH
TRBV7-2	TRBD1	TRBJ2-5	ASSSGQVQY
TRBV23-1	NA	TRBJ2-7	ASSQSQSQDHFYEQY
TRBV27	NA	TRBJ1-3	ASSFGYSGNTIY
TRBV27	NA	TRBJ1-6	ASSLGYNSPLH
TRBV10-3	TRBD1	TRBJ2-5	AISTPTGQGIETQY
TRBV25-1	NA	TRBJ2-3	ASSDTTSTDTQY
TRBV20-1	NA	TRBJ2-3	GEGGTDTQY
TRBV7-2	NA	TRBJ2-7	ASSLEGGFSYEQY
TRBV29-1	NA	TRBJ1-3	SVTPGGSGNTIY
TRBV28	TRBD2	TRBJ2-7	ASRGSGGHYEQY
TRBV7-6	TRBD1	TRBJ2-5	ASSLTGQRETQY
TRBV10-2	TRBD2	TRBJ2-1	ASKRTSGEYNEQF
TRBV7-2	TRBD1	TRBJ2-7	ASRGQGWEQY
TRBV5-1	TRBD1	TRBJ2-1	ASSSLQGALEQF
TRBV4-3	NA	TRBJ2-1	ASSQDRQIYNEQF
TRBV7-2	TRBD2	TRBJ2-7	ASSLEGLAGTRVYEQY
TRBV9	NA	TRBJ1-5	ASSVGQGNQPQH
TRBV6-6	NA	TRBJ2-7	ASSVAHTVSYEQY
TRBV7-9	NA	TRBJ1-1	ASSPRPNTEAF
TRBV5-1	TRBD2	TRBJ2-1	ASSSIAGSYNEQF
TRBV4-1	NA	TRBJ2-7	ASSPPGPFVYEQY
TRBV5-4	TRBD1	TRBJ2-2	ASSESSGGTGELF
TRBV30	NA	TRBJ1-5	AWSPGTNQPQH
TRBV5-1	NA	TRBJ2-6	ASSPTSSGANVLT
TRBV7-2	NA	TRBJ1-2	ASSFGATGKGYT
TRBV18	NA	TRBJ2-7	ASSPPGPSIQQY
TRBV7-3	TRBD1	TRBJ2-2	ASSRRVTGVAGELF
TRBV7-2	NA	TRBJ2-5	ASSLGQVMKTQY
TRBV7-2	NA	TRBJ2-1	ASSLGGVVRYNEQF
TRBV27	NA	TRBJ2-3	ASSHQTWFSTDTQY
TRBV19	NA	TRBJ2-2	ASSIGPGEGELF